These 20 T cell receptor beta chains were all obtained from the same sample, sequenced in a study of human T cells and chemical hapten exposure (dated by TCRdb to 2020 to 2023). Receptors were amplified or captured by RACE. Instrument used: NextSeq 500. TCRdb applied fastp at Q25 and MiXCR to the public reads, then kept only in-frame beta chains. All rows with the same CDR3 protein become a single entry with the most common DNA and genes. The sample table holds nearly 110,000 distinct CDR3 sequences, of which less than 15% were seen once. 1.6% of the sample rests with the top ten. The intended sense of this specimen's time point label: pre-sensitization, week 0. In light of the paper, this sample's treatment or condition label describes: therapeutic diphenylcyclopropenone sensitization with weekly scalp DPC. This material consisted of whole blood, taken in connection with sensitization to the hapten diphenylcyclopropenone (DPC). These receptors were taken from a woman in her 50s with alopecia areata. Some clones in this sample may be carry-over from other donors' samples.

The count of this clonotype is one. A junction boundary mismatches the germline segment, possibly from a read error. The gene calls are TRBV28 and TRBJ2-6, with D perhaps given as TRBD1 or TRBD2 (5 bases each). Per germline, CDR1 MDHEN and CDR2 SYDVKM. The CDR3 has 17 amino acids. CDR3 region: CASSFPPYRTGANVLTF. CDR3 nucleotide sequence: TGTGCCAGCAGTTTCCCCCCCTACAGGACCGGGGCCAATGTCCTGACTTTC.

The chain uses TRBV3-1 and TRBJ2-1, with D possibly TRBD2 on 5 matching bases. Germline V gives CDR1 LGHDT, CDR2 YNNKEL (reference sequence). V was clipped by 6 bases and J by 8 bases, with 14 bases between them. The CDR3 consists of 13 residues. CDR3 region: CASRLPSSHEQFF. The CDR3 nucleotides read TGTGCCAGCAGACTACCTAGCTCCCATGAGCAGTTCTTC.

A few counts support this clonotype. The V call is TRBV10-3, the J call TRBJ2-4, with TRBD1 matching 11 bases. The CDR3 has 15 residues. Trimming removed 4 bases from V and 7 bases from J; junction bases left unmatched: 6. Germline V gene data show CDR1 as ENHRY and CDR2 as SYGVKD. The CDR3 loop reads CAISGGQGAGNIQYF. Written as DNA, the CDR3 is TGTGCCATCAGTGGAGGACAGGGGGCCGGGAACATTCAGTACTTC.

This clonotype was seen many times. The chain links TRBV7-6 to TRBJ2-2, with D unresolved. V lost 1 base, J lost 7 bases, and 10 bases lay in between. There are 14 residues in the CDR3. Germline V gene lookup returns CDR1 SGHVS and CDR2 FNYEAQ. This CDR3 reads CASSLDSAFGELFF. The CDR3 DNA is TGTGCCAGCAGCTTAGATTCGGCCTTCGGGGAGCTGTTTTTT.

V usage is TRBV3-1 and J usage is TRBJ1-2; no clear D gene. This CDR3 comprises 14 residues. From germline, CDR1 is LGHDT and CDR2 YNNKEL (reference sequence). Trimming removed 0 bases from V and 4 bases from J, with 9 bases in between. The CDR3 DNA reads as TGTGCCAGCAGCCAAGACCTCAATCGCTATGGCTACACCTTC. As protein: CASSQDLNRYGYTF. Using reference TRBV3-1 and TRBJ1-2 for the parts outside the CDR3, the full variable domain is DTAVSQTPKYLVTQMGNDKSIKCEQNLGHDTMYWYKQDSKKFLKIMFSYNNKELIINETVPNRFSPKSPDKAHLNLHINSLELGDSAVYFCASSQDLNRYGYTFGSGTRLTVV.

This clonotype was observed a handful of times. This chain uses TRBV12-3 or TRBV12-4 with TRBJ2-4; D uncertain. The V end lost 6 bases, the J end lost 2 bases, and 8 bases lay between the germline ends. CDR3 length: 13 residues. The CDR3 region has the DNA TGTGCCAGCAGCCGCGTTCCCAAAAACATTCAGTACTTC. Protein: CASSRVPKNIQYF.

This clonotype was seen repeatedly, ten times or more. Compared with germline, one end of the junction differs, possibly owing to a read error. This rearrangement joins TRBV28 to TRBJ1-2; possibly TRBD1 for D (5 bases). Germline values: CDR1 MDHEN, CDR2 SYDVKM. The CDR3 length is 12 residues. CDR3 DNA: TGTGCCAGCAGTGACAGAAACTTTGGCTACACCTTC. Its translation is CASSDRNFGYTF.

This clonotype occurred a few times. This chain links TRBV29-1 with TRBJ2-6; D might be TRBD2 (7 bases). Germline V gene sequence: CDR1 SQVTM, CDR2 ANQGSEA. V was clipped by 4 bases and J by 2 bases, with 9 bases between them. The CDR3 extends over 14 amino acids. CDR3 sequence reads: CSVGGGPGANVLTF. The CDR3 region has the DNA TGCAGCGTTGGCGGGGGCCCTGGGGCCAACGTCCTGACTTTC.

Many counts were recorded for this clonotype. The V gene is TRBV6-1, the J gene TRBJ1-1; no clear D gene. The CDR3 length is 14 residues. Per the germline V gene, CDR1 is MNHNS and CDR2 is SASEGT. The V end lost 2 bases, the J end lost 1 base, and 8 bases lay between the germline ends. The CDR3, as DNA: TGTGCCAGCAGTGAATTTGAGGGGAACACTGAAGCTTTCTTT. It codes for CASSEFEGNTEAFF.

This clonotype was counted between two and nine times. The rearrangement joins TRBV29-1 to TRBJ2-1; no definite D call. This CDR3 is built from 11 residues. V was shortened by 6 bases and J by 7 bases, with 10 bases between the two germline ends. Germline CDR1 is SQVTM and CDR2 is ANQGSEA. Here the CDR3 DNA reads TGCAGCGTGGCCCCGAGGAATGAGCAGTTCTTC. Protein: CSVAPRNEQFF.

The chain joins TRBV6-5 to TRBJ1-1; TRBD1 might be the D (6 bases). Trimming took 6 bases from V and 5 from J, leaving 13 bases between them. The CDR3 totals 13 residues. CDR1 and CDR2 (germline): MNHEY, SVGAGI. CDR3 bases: TGTGCCAGCAGCCGCCCTCAGGGGACTGAAGCTTTCTTT. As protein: CASSRPQGTEAFF.

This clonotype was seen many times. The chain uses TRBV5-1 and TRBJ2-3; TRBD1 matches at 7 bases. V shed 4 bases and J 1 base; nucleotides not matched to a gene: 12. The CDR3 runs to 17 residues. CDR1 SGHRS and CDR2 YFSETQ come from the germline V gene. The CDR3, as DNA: TGCGCCAGCAGCCCAAACCAAAGGGGGCACCGCACAGATACGCAGTATTTT. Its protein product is CASSPNQRGHRTDTQYF.

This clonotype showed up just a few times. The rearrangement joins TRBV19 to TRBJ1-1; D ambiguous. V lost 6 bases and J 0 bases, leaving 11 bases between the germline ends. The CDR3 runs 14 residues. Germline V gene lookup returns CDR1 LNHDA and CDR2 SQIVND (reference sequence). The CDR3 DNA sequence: TGTGCCAGTAGCCGAGGGTTTATGAACACTGAAGCTTTCTTT. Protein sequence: CASSRGFMNTEAFF.

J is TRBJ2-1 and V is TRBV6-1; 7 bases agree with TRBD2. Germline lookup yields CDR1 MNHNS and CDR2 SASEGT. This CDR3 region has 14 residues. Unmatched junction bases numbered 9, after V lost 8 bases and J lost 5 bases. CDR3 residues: CASRDPSGNNEQFF. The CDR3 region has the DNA TGTGCCAGCCGCGATCCTAGCGGTAACAATGAGCAGTTCTTC.

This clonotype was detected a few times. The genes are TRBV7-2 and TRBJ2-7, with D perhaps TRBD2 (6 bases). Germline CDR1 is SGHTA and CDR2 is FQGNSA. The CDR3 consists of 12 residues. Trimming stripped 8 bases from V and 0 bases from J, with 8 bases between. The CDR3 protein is CASRGVSYEQYF. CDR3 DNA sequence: TGTGCCAGCCGCGGGGTCTCCTACGAGCAGTACTTC.

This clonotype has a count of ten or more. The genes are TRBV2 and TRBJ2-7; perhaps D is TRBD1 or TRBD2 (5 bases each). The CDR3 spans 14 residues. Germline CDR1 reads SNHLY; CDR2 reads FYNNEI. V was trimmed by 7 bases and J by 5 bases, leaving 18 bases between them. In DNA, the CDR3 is TGTGCCAGCATGTTTGGGACCCGCGCTGACGAGCAGTACTTC. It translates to CASMFGTRADEQYF. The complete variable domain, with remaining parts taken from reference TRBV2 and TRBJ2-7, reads EPEVTQTPSHQVTQMGQEVILRCVPISNHLYFYWYRQILGQKVEFLVSFYNNEISEKSEIFDDQFSVERPDGSNFTLKIRSTKLEDSAMYFCASMFGTRADEQYFGPGTRLTVT.

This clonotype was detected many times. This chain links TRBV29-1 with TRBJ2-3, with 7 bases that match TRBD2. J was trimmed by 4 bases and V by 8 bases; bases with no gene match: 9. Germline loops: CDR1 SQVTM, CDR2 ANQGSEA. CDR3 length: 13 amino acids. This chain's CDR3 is CSSGGLAADTQYF. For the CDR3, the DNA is TGCAGCTCGGGAGGTCTAGCAGCAGATACGCAGTATTTT.

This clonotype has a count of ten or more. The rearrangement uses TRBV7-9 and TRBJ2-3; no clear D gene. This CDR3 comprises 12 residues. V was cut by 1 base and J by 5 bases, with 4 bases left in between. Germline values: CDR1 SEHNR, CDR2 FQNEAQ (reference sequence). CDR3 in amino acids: CASSLVEDTQYF. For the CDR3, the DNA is TGTGCCAGCAGCTTAGTAGAAGATACGCAGTATTTT.

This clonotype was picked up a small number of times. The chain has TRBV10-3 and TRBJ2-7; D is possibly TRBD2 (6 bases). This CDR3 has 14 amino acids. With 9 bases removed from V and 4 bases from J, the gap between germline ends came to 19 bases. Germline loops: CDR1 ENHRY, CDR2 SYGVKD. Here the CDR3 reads CAIRWGGVAYEQYF. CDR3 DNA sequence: TGTGCCATTCGTTGGGGCGGGGTGGCTTACGAGCAGTACTTC.

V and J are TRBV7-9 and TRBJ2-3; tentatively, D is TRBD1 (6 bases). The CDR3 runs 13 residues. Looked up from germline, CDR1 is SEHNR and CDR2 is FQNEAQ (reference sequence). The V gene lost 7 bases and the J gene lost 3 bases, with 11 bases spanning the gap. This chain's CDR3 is CASKPQGTDTQYF. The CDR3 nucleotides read TGTGCCAGCAAGCCGCAGGGGACAGATACGCAGTATTTT. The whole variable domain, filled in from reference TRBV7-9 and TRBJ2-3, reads DTGVSQNPRHKITKRGQNVTFRCDPISEHNRLYWYRQTLGQGPEFLTYFQNEAQLEKSRLLSDRFSAERPKGSFSTLEIQRTEQGDSAMYLCASKPQGTDTQYFGPGTRLTVL.